This entry concerns a single TCR beta chain. Its antigen remains unidentified. PCR amplification relied on 60 Vbeta primers (plus 13 Jbeta primers). Only in-frame clones appear in the TCRdb table, and some are missing; sequencing was by immunoSEQ multiplex PCR. The sample carries about 160,000 clones, less than 80% recorded once. The data are from a study of cytomegalovirus exposure and HLA in healthy donors. Whole-study findings and limits: In vitro confirmation showed a few CMV-associated chains to be CMV antigen specific.

Trimming took 5 bases from V and 4 from J, leaving 12 bases between them. Per germline, CDR1 MDHEN and CDR2 SYDVKM. The CDR3 has 14 residues. The sequencing sample was made of PBMCs. The chain has TRBV28 and TRBJ1-3; possible D gene TRBD1, 6 bases. The TCR comes from a man aged 40-49 years in good health and CMV-seronegative. The CDR3 loop is CASSRQDPGNTIYF. DNA of the CDR3: TGTGCCAGCAGTCGACAGGACCCCGGAAACACCATATATTTT.